The next 30 T cell receptor beta chains were all read from a single sample in a study of cytomegalovirus exposure and HLA in healthy donors. The table came from immunoSEQ multiplex PCR; TCRdb's copy has only in-frame clones and leaves some out. Of some 49,000 clones in the sample, about 91% were seen once. The sequenced sample consisted of PBMCs. These receptors originate from a man aged 18-30 years in good health and CMV-seronegative.

The V gene is TRBV21-1, the J gene TRBJ2-4; no check of the table's D call, TRBD2, against the DNA was made. TRBV21-1 has pseudogene status. The CDR3 is made up of 16 amino acids. The CDR3: CASTETSGLAKNIQYF. CDR3 coding DNA: TGTGCCAGCACCGAGACTAGCGGTCTAGCCAAAAACATTCAGTACTTC.

The V gene is TRBV9, the J gene TRBJ2-1; 7 bases fit TRBD1. Germline V lookup: CDR1 SGDLS, CDR2 YYNGEE. This CDR3 is built from 14 residues. The V segment lost 2 bases and the J segment 7 bases; nucleotides outside the gene matches: 6. The CDR3 loop reads CASSVQGVLNEQFF. The DNA of the CDR3 is TGTGCCAGCAGCGTCCAGGGGGTCTTGAATGAGCAGTTCTTC.

V is TRBV4-3 and J is TRBJ2-1; TRBD1 might be the D (5 bases). The V end lost 0 bases, the J end lost 5 bases, and 20 bases lay between the germline ends. The germline V gene encodes CDR1 LGHNA and CDR2 YSLEER. This CDR3 comprises 18 residues. CDR3 protein: CASSQDRTTVRLHNEQFF. As DNA, the CDR3 is TGCGCCAGCAGCCAAGATCGAACGACAGTACGCCTTCACAATGAGCAGTTCTTC.

The rearrangement joins TRBV30 to TRBJ2-5; 11 bases fit TRBD2. CDR1 is GTSNPN and CDR2 is SVGIG in the germline V gene (reference sequence). With 2 bases clipped from V and 4 bases from J, the junction kept 3 bases outside the gene matches. The CDR3 is 14 amino acids. The CDR3 here is CAWSRLAGGETQYF. The CDR3 coding sequence is TGTGCCTGGAGTCGTCTAGCGGGAGGAGAGACCCAGTACTTC.

The chain employs TRBV7-2 and TRBJ2-1, with 13 positions matching TRBD2. From germline, CDR1 is SGHTA and CDR2 FQGNSA. V gave up 4 bases and J gave up 7 bases; unmatched junction bases: 4. This CDR3 has 15 amino acids. The CDR3 region has the DNA TGTGCCAGCAGCTGGACTAGCGGGAGCGGGAATGAGCAGTTCTTC. Its translation: CASSWTSGSGNEQFF.

J is TRBJ1-3 and V is TRBV6-5, with D maybe TRBD1 (5 bases). This CDR3 has 15 residues. The ends were cut back, 4 bases at V and 0 bases at J, with 10 bases in the middle. Germline assignment: CDR1 MNHEY and CDR2 SVGAGI. Here the CDR3 reads CASSLTVSSGNTIYF. The CDR3 DNA reads TGTGCCAGCAGTTTGACAGTGAGCTCTGGAAACACCATATATTTT.

This chain connects TRBV28 to TRBJ2-7; 7 positions agree with TRBD1. V trimming: 2 bases; J trimming: 2 bases; junction bases outside the gene matches: 0. Germline CDR1 MDHEN, CDR2 SYDVKM. CDR3 size: 13 residues. The CDR3 reads CASSLQGAYEQYF. The DNA of the CDR3 is TGTGCCAGCAGTTTACAGGGGGCCTACGAGCAGTACTTC. The variable domain in full, with the rest retrieved from reference TRBV28 and TRBJ2-7, is DVKVTQSSRYLVKRTGEKVFLECVQDMDHENMFWYRQDPGLGLRLIYFSYDVKMKEKGDIPEGYSVSREKKERFSLILESASTNQTSMYLCASSLQGAYEQYFGPGTRLTVT.

The chain employs TRBV10-1 and TRBJ2-1, with 12 bases that match TRBD2. From germline, CDR1 is WNHNN and CDR2 SYGVQD (reference sequence). CDR3 length: 15 residues. V was pared by 0 bases and J by 6 bases, with 0 bases of the junction left unmatched. The CDR3, as DNA: TGCGCCAGCAGTGAGTCGACTAGCGGGGGCAATGAGCAGTTCTTC. Amino acids: CASSESTSGGNEQFF.

V gene TRBV18 combines with J gene TRBJ2-7; unclear D gene. V was pared by 2 bases and J by 3 bases, with 8 bases between. There are 13 residues in the CDR3. Germline CDR1 and CDR2: KGHSH and LQKENI. The CDR3 DNA reads TGTGCCAGCTCACCAGGCAGAAACTACGAGCAGTACTTC. This translates into CASSPGRNYEQYF. Based on the CDR3 plus reference TRBV18 and TRBJ2-7, the full variable domain is NAGVMQNPRHLVRRRGQEARLRCSPMKGHSHVYWYRQLPEEGLKFMVYLQKENIIDESGMPKERFSAEFPKEGPSILRIQQVVRGDSAAYFCASSPGRNYEQYFGPGTRLTVT.

The V and J genes are TRBV6-1 and TRBJ2-5; weak D call: TRBD2 (7 bases). From germline, CDR1 is MNHNS and CDR2 SASEGT. The V end lost 2 bases, the J end lost 1 base, and 20 bases lay between the germline ends. The CDR3 sequence is 18 residues long. CDR3 protein: CASSERGRGGPPQETQYF. DNA of the CDR3: TGTGCCAGCAGTGAAAGGGGGAGGGGGGGCCCCCCCCAAGAGACCCAGTACTTC.

Comments on this clone: The same CDR3 can be traced to other DNA sequences in this sample. The chain couples TRBV6-5 to TRBJ2-7, with TRBD2 matching over 11 bases. CDR1 and CDR2 from the germline V gene are MNHEY and SVGAGI. Losses at the gene ends were 0 bases for V and 3 bases for J; bases not matched to a gene: 1. This CDR3 comprises 15 residues. The CDR3 bases are TGTGCCAGCAGTTACTCCGGGACTAGCGGCTACGAGCAGTACTTC. Protein: CASSYSGTSGYEQYF.

Concerning this clone itself: Compared with germline, one end of the junction differs, possibly owing to a read error. The chain links TRBV20-1 to TRBJ2-7; D remains unclear. The V gene's germline CDR1 is DFQATT and CDR2 SNEGSKA (reference sequence). This CDR3 has 10 residues. The chain's CDR3 is CRPVSNEQYF. Here the CDR3 DNA reads TGCAGACCAGTCTCCAACGAGCAGTACTTC.

CDR3 loop: CATSSSGLTGDTQYF. The CDR3 DNA sequence: TGTGCCACCAGCAGTTCTGGTCTAACCGGAGATACGCAGTATTTT. The V and J genes are TRBV15 and TRBJ2-3; D uncertain. This CDR3 is 15 amino acids long. Trimming took off 3 bases at V and 5 bases at J, with 15 bases between the two ends. Germline values: CDR1 LNHNV, CDR2 YYDKDF (reference sequence).

This chain uses TRBV7-9 with TRBJ2-2, with TRBD1 matching over 8 bases. Unmatched junction bases numbered 13, after V lost 5 bases and J lost 5 bases. This CDR3 comprises 17 residues. In germline, CDR1 is SEHNR, CDR2 FQNEAQ (reference sequence). DNA for the CDR3: TGTGCCAGCAGCCCCGACAGGGGATGGGGCCTAACCGGGGAGCTGTTTTTT. Its protein is CASSPDRGWGLTGELFF. Looking up the rest from reference TRBV7-9 and TRBJ2-2 gives the full variable domain: DTGVSQNPRHKITKRGQNVTFRCDPISEHNRLYWYRQTLGQGPEFLTYFQNEAQLEKSRLLSDRFSAERPKGSFSTLEIQRTEQGDSAMYLCASSPDRGWGLTGELFFGEGSRLTVL.

The J gene is TRBJ2-2, the V gene TRBV9; TRBD2 aligns across 8 bases. The V gene end was trimmed by 0 bases and the J gene end by 4 bases; junction bases not matched to a gene: 2. The CDR3 covers 15 residues. CDR1 is SGDLS and CDR2 is YYNGEE in the germline V gene. CDR3 protein: CASSVGGTSTGELFF. The CDR3 region has the DNA TGTGCCAGCAGCGTAGGAGGGACTAGCACCGGGGAGCTGTTTTTT.

The rearrangement links TRBV7-3 to TRBJ2-2; D may be TRBD2 (6 bases). This CDR3 has 14 residues. Trimming shortened V by 7 bases and J by 5 bases, and 14 bases separated the two germline ends. Germline-derived CDR1 and CDR2 are SGHTA and FQGTGA. The CDR3 loop is CASMKGRETGELFF. The CDR3 DNA reads as TGTGCCAGCATGAAGGGGCGGGAAACCGGGGAGCTGTTTTTT.

The chain carries TRBV7-2 and TRBJ2-2; weak D call: TRBD2 (5 bases). CDR3 length: 17 residues. The ends were cut back, 5 bases at V and 6 bases at J, with 22 bases in the middle. Per the germline V gene, CDR1 is SGHTA and CDR2 is FQGNSA. The CDR3 DNA sequence: TGTGCCAGCAGCCCTACGATGGGAGATGTATATCCCGGGGAGCTGTTTTTT. It yields the protein CASSPTMGDVYPGELFF.

The V gene is TRBV5-4, the J gene TRBJ2-1, with 7 bases aligning to TRBD1. This CDR3 region has 15 residues. CDR1 and CDR2 (germline): SGHNT, YYREEE (reference sequence). V lost 3 bases, J lost 5 bases, and 8 bases stayed unmatched. CDR3 coding DNA: TGTGCCAGCAGCTCCGACAGGGCGCGGGACAATGAGCAGTTCTTC. As protein: CASSSDRARDNEQFF.

V gene TRBV2 combines with J gene TRBJ2-1; tentatively, D is TRBD2 (7 bases). Trimming shortened V by 7 bases and J by 4 bases, and 14 bases separated the two germline ends. The CDR3 runs 14 residues. Germline V gene data show CDR1 as SNHLY and CDR2 as FYNNEI. CDR3 DNA sequence: TGTGCCAGCAAGGGGGGAGGGCAATACAATGAGCAGTTCTTC. It yields the protein CASKGGGQYNEQFF.

The genes are TRBV7-6 and TRBJ2-2, with 9 bases identical to TRBD2. Per the germline V gene, CDR1 is SGHVS and CDR2 is FNYEAQ. This CDR3 is built from 16 residues. Trimming took 3 bases from V and 3 from J; bases not matched to a gene: 5. DNA for the CDR3: TGTGCCAGCAGCTTTTTAGCGGGAGAGGACACCGGGGAGCTGTTTTTT. Translation: CASSFLAGEDTGELFF.

The rearrangement links TRBV19 to TRBJ2-3, with 11 bases matching TRBD2. The V gene's germline CDR1 is LNHDA and CDR2 SQIVND (reference sequence). V lost 7 bases, J lost 3 bases, and 3 bases stayed unmatched. This CDR3 region has 14 residues. As DNA, the CDR3 is TGTGCCAGTACTAGCGGGAGGTTGACAGATACGCAGTATTTT. Its translation is CASTSGRLTDTQYF.

The rearrangement joins TRBV19 to TRBJ1-1, with D possibly TRBD1 on 6 matching bases. The CDR3 has 17 residues. Trimming pared 1 base from V and 0 bases from J, leaving 15 bases between. From germline, CDR1 is LNHDA and CDR2 SQIVND (reference sequence). This CDR3 is CASSIGGGSRMNTEAFF. The DNA for the CDR3 is TGTGCCAGTAGTATAGGAGGGGGATCTAGAATGAACACTGAAGCTTTCTTT.

The chain uses TRBV28 and TRBJ1-3; 10 bases line up with TRBD1. V lost 6 bases, J lost 2 bases, and 7 bases stayed unmatched. Germline values: CDR1 MDHEN, CDR2 SYDVKM. There are 16 residues in the CDR3. DNA of the CDR3: TGTGCCAGCAGCCTTCAGGGACAGGGGCCTGGAAACACCATATATTTT. Protein: CASSLQGQGPGNTIYF.

V is TRBV6-4 and J is TRBJ2-3, with D possibly TRBD2 on 6 matching bases. The CDR3 runs to 14 residues. CDR1 is MRHNA, CDR2 SNTAGT, per germline. Deletions cut 4 bases from V and 2 bases from J, with 10 bases between. The CDR3 DNA is TGTGCCAGCAGTGTAAGCGGGTCCACAGATACGCAGTATTTT. Amino acids: CASSVSGSTDTQYF.

The chain carries TRBV7-9 and TRBJ1-2, with 8 bases lining up with TRBD1. This CDR3 spans 14 amino acids. Germline trimming cut 5 bases from V and 2 bases from J; bases unmatched to any gene: 4. The germline gives CDR1 SEHNR, CDR2 FQNEAQ (reference sequence). The CDR3 DNA is TGTGCCAGCAGCATCGGACAGGGAAACTATGGCTACACCTTC. Its translation is CASSIGQGNYGYTF.

Note on this clone: The junction does not match germline at one end; this may be a read error. The rearrangement uses TRBV6-4 and TRBJ2-7; 9 nucleotides line up with TRBD1. CDR3 length: 15 amino acids. Germline assignment: CDR1 MRHNA and CDR2 SNTAGT. The CDR3 nucleotides are TGTGCCAGCAGAGACTCCCGGGACAGGGACTACGAGCAGTACTTC. This codes for CASRDSRDRDYEQYF.

The chain employs TRBV2 and TRBJ2-7, with 16 positions matching TRBD2. Losses at the gene ends were 9 bases for V and 5 bases for J; bases not matched to a gene: 7. CDR1 SNHLY and CDR2 FYNNEI come from the germline V gene. This CDR3 is 15 amino acids long. The CDR3 loop is CASTGLAGGLNEQYF. The CDR3 DNA reads TGTGCCAGTACGGGACTAGCGGGAGGGTTGAACGAGCAGTACTTC.

This chain links TRBV29-1 with TRBJ2-2; 9 nucleotides align to TRBD1. Germline CDR1 SQVTM, CDR2 ANQGSEA. Trimming cost V 4 bases and J 4 bases; bases outside gene matches: 4. CDR3 length: 14 residues. CDR3 bases: TGCAGCGTTGCCGGGACAGGGTTCACCGGGGAGCTGTTTTTT. The encoded protein is CSVAGTGFTGELFF.

The chain couples TRBV6-1 to TRBJ1-5; D is unresolved. Germline lookup yields CDR1 MNHNS and CDR2 SASEGT. The V end lost 2 bases, the J end lost 9 bases, and 17 bases lay between the germline ends. CDR3 length: 15 amino acids. The CDR3 spells CASSELSKVRGPQHF. In DNA, the CDR3 is TGTGCCAGCAGTGAACTTTCTAAGGTACGAGGGCCCCAGCATTTT.

The chain combines TRBV7-9 with TRBJ2-1; D possibly corresponds to TRBD2 (6 bases). The CDR3 is made up of 16 amino acids. V lost 5 bases and J 5 bases, leaving 19 bases between the germline ends. From germline, CDR1 is SEHNR and CDR2 FQNEAQ (reference sequence). As DNA, the CDR3 is TGTGCCAGCAGCACCCCGCGGGTTAGCGGCGACAATGAGCAGTTCTTC. This sequence encodes CASSTPRVSGDNEQFF.